This T cell receptor beta chain was profiled in a study of blood T cell repertoires in COVID-19. This clone was detected only a few times. As handled by the study authors: From reference gene primer amplification, estimates of nucleated cell counts were derived. Clones were sequenced by immunoSEQ multiplex PCR, and TCRdb holds only the in-frame ones, with some missing. V, J and clone size were drawn from that table, and D and trimming were deduced from the DNA. The sample gives 28,000 or so clones, about 90% of which show up once; under 30% is in the top ten. Germline V CDR1 and CDR2: MNHNY, SVGAGI (reference sequence). Trimming cost V 2 bases and J 4 bases; bases outside gene matches: 7. This CDR3 is 16 amino acids long.

Input material: peripheral blood. The origin of this receptor is a human donor in a cohort sampled during active COVID-19. The chain combines TRBV6-6 with TRBJ1-1; 10 nucleotides agree with TRBD1. In DNA, the CDR3 is TGTGCCAGCAGTTACCCGGGACAGGGGCGTCTCACTGAAGCTTTCTTT. It is translated as CASSYPGQGRLTEAFF.